This T cell receptor (beta chain) was observed in a study of cytomegalovirus exposure and HLA in healthy donors. Study-wide results and caveats: Accounts indicate the classifier identified cytomegalovirus status with strong specificity and sensitivity. The finding came from a later analysis; first-cohort TCR clusters tended to co-occur in the approximately 120 validation repertoires. Usually a TCR sequence was rare, but some public TCRs were found in many donors. Specificity for CMV antigens was confirmed in vitro for a few of the CMV-associated chains.

Comment on this clone: Its cognate antigen is unknown.

Clones were sequenced by immunoSEQ multiplex PCR, and TCRdb holds only the in-frame ones, with some missing. The data show approximately 160,000 clones, about 89% seen once. The CDR3 covers 17 residues. CDR1 is GTSNPN, CDR2 SVGIG, per germline (reference sequence). V shed 3 bases, J shed 2 bases, and the junction held 8 bases outside the gene matches. Sequencing was performed on PBMCs. The origin of this receptor is a woman between 18 and 29 years old in good health and CMV-seropositive. V gene TRBV30 combines with J gene TRBJ1-5; 12 bases align to TRBD1. Written as DNA, the CDR3 is TGTGCCTGGAGCCGGGACAGGGGGCCCCGGGGCAATCAGCCCCAGCATTTT. Residues: CAWSRDRGPRGNQPQHF.